The T cell receptor (beta chain) under discussion was sequenced for a study of blood T cell repertoires in COVID-19. Study details: Researchers got acute and convalescent COVID-19 samples from the United States, Italy and Spain. T cells, B-cell-depleted T cells, or PBMCs provided the cDNA or gDNA that served as material.

Germline CDR1 reads LNHDA; CDR2 reads SQIVND (reference sequence). The CDR3 spans 16 residues. V was pared by 3 bases and J by 4 bases, with 18 bases between. Original handling: Reference gene primers were amplified, and this amplification served to estimate nucleated cell counts. Profiled with immunoSEQ multiplex PCR; TCRdb holds only in-frame clones, not every one. V, J and clone size reflect that table, while D and trimming were determined from the DNA. The profile covers 91,000 or so clones, with just under 90% appearing a single time and 15% to 19% taken by the ten largest. This sequence was found in a human donor in a cohort sampled during active COVID-19. The chain couples TRBV19 to TRBJ2-5; tentative D call: TRBD2 (6 bases). The sample taken for sequencing was peripheral blood. The CDR3 DNA follows: TGTGCCAGTAGTATGAGTAGCGGCAATTGGATAGAGACCCAGTACTTC. Translating it yields CASSMSSGNWIETQYF.